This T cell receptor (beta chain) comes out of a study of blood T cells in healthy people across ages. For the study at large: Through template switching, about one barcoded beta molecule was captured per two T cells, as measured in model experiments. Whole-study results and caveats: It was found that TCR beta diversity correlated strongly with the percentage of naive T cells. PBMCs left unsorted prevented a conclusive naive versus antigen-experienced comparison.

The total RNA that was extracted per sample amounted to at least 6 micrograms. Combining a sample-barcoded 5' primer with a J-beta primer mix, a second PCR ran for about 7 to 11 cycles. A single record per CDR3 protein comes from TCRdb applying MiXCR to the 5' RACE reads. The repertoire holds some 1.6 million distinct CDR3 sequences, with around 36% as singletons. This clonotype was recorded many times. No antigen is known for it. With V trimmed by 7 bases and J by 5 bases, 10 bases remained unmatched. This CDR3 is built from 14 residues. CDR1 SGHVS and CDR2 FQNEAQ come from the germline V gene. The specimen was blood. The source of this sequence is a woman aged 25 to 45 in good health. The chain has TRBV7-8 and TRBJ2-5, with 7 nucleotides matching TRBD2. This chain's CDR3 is CASIRAGNEETQYF. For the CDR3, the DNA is TGTGCCAGCATTAGAGCGGGGAACGAGGAGACCCAGTACTTC.